A selection of T cell receptor beta chains follows, all from one sample in a study of early T cells in non-severe SARS-CoV-2 infection. TCRdb itself ran the 5' RACE reads through MiXCR, one entry per CDR3 protein. The data show about 80,000 distinct CDR3 sequences, 9.5% to 15% seen once. Sequenced sample: whole blood. Every receptor here comes from an adult who was a healthcare worker with PCR-confirmed SARS-CoV-2 infection or an uninfected control (not recorded which). Both conserved end residues are trimmed from each CDR3. Each record gives: V gene, J gene, D gene, CDR3 protein. D genes are given only for firm matches.

>TRBV27|TRBJ2-7|TRBD2
ASSAGTSSYEQY
>TRBV12-3/TRBV12-4|TRBJ1-1|TRBD1
ASSSMRTGRTEAF
>TRBV6-2/TRBV6-3|TRBJ2-1|NA
ASSLERKGPYNEQF
>TRBV20-1|TRBJ2-1|NA
SAGVGSGYNEQF
>TRBV18|TRBJ2-7|NA
ASSAGGGGTYEQY
>TRBV7-9|TRBJ1-1|NA
ASSLGGGVEAF
>TRBV7-8|TRBJ2-3|TRBD2
ASSLGGGEDTQY
>TRBV19|TRBJ1-5|NA
ASSISDRTAGAQH
>TRBV21-1|TRBJ2-7|NA
ASSKGGFLPTEQY
>TRBV5-4|TRBJ2-7|TRBD2
ASRNSGTSGYYEQY
>TRBV28|TRBJ2-1|TRBD2
ASKGGGAQNEQF
>TRBV19|TRBJ2-7|NA
ASSSGHPGEQY
>TRBV11-2|TRBJ1-4|NA
ASSGSLSDEKLF
>TRBV9|TRBJ2-2|NA
ASSQGPTGAGELF
>TRBV9|TRBJ2-2|NA
ASSLSPRVLGELF
>TRBV7-8|TRBJ1-6|TRBD1
ASSPRQGSPLH
>TRBV11-2|TRBJ2-1|NA
ASSLLLERAVGNEQF
>TRBV7-2|TRBJ1-5|NA
ASSQGYREGPQH
>TRBV6-6|TRBJ2-2|NA
ASTLPNTGELF
>TRBV7-2|TRBJ2-2|NA
ASSLVATGELF
>TRBV27|TRBJ1-6|NA
ASSPRARDSPLH
>TRBV7-6|TRBJ1-2|NA
ASSPKVLSHGYT
>TRBV2|TRBJ2-2|TRBD1
ASRRDRGNTGELF
>TRBV6-5|TRBJ1-3|TRBD1
ASSSRAGTEVWPGNTIY
>TRBV29-1|TRBJ1-2|NA
SVPDQNYGYT
>TRBV6-2/TRBV6-3|TRBJ2-1|NA
ASSYSGQEQF
>TRBV6-2/TRBV6-3|TRBJ2-1|NA
ASSRERASNEQF
>TRBV5-1|TRBJ2-7|TRBD1
ASSQPGTGEELQY
>TRBV20-1|TRBJ1-6|NA
SASGAQGNSPLH
>TRBV7-8|TRBJ2-7|TRBD1
ASSLVAHSYRQGEQY
>TRBV30|TRBJ1-6|TRBD1
ATNRGSYNSPLH
>TRBV12-5|TRBJ2-1|NA
ASGLTSSYNEQF